This T cell receptor beta chain derives from a study of cytomegalovirus exposure and HLA in healthy donors. PCR primers comprised 60 Vbeta and 13 Jbeta primers. As processed by the authors: The authors later counted roughly 77 million unique TCR beta chains, about 11 million of them shared. The data were produced by immunoSEQ multiplex PCR, yet TCRdb's version contains in-frame clones alone and is incomplete. That table gives V, J and clone size, and the DNA gave D and trimming. Its table records fewer than 200,000 clones. Findings of the study overall: Earlier analysis looked at TCR beta V segments, and most were productive about 90% or about 30% of the time.

Germline V gives CDR1 SGDLS, CDR2 YYNGEE. Between the trimmed V and J ends, which lost 0 bases and 2 bases, there was a span of 13 bases. CDR3 size: 16 residues. For this clone: Its specificity is unknown.

The origin of this receptor is a woman aged 55-70 years in good health and CMV-seronegative. This chain connects TRBV9 to TRBJ2-3; D is perhaps TRBD2 (7 bases). Sample: PBMCs. This chain's CDR3 is CASSVAMAGATDTQYF. Here the CDR3 DNA reads TGTGCCAGCAGCGTAGCTATGGCGGGGGCCACAGATACGCAGTATTTT.